This is a list of T cell receptor beta chains from one sample in a study of blood T cell repertoires in COVID-19. Sequenced by immunoSEQ multiplex PCR; TCRdb stores in-frame clones only, minus some. The sample has around 280,000 clones, approximately 86% seen once. Sequenced sample: peripheral blood. The receptors here all came from a woman in her forties or fifties with active or convalescent COVID-19. Both conserved end residues are part of each CDR3. The listing skips clone size in some rows; elsewhere it reads once, few, many or a size class.

j_call	clone_size	v_call	cdr3_length	cdr3_aa
TRBJ2-5	few	TRBV19	14	CASSITGGGETQYF
TRBJ1-5	few	TRBV18	13	CASSQGSDQPQHF
TRBJ2-7	-	TRBV27	18	CASSFYPPLDKNSYEQYF
TRBJ2-5	-	TRBV19	14	CASSFRGGQETQYF
TRBJ1-1	-	TRBV11-2	16	CASSLEGQSMNTEAFF
TRBJ2-7	-	TRBV10-3	15	CAISAGLAGGYEQYF
TRBJ2-3	-	TRBV11-3	19	CASSSPYLYWATSTDTQYF
TRBJ1-1	-	TRBV5-4	14	CASSPWDSLNEAFF
TRBJ2-1	-	TRBV5-1	16	CASSLGTSGSLNEQFF
TRBJ1-2	-	TRBV28	15	CASSALTRDTYGYTF
TRBJ2-2	-	TRBV6-4	17	CASSDRWLADETGELFF
TRBJ1-2	-	TRBV3-1/TRBV3-2	15	CASSHSGTGHYGYTF
TRBJ1-2	-	TRBV5-1	13	CASSPGQGYGYTF
TRBJ1-1	-	TRBV6-5	14	CASSYGGLSTEAFF
TRBJ1-6	-	TRBV9	15	CASSSQTGGHSPLHF
TRBJ2-3	-	TRBV25-1	16	CASSESRTGWTDTQYF
TRBJ1-5	few	TRBV2	13	CASTGFGNQPQHF
TRBJ2-3	-	TRBV29-1	13	CSVGGDSTDTQYF
TRBJ1-1	once	TRBV6-8	15	CASSRGAPMNTEAFF
TRBJ2-3	once	TRBV27	14	CASRDGRAGDTQYF
TRBJ2-5	-	TRBV5-6	14	CASSFSREQETQYF
TRBJ1-1	-	TRBV5-1	15	CASSLAGWGNTEAFF
TRBJ2-6	-	TRBV13	15	CASSPRVAGANVLTF
TRBJ2-7	once	TRBV7-8	17	CASSLLGTSGRAYEQYF
TRBJ2-7	-	TRBV7-9	18	CASTPLRGLAGASYEQYF
TRBJ2-6	-	TRBV2	15	CASRPEGSGANVLTF
TRBJ2-7	-	TRBV19	14	CASSRDRLSYEQYF
TRBJ1-3	few	TRBV29-1	11	CSVMSGNTIYF
TRBJ1-2	-	TRBV18	13	CASSPDRGHGYTF
TRBJ1-4	-	TRBV2	16	CASSTTRMATNEKLFF
TRBJ1-1	-	TRBV12-3/TRBV12-4	13	CASLQVLNTEAFF
TRBJ1-4	-	TRBV18	15	CASSPRTGGDEKLFF
TRBJ2-1	-	TRBV3-1/TRBV3-2	18	CASSREPVPDTSYNEQFF
TRBJ2-1	-	TRBV19	17	CASSWAGRPYSYNEQFF
TRBJ2-2	-	TRBV5-1	16	CASSLAPGGVGGELFF
TRBJ1-2	-	TRBV27	15	CASSLSETWRDGYTF
TRBJ2-7	-	TRBV2	14	CASSQGWSGSEQYF